This T cell receptor beta chain derives from a study of radiotherapy plus CTLA-4 blockade in lung cancer. Study observations and caveats: In blood, TCR clones derived from the tumor expanded after radiotherapy plus ipilimumab.

Sequenced by immunoSEQ multiplex PCR; TCRdb stores in-frame clones only, minus some. The sample consists of roughly 110,000 clones, under 90% of them appearing once. Concerning this clone: The antigen is undetermined.

The CDR3 consists of 16 residues. V lost 1 base and J 2 bases, leaving 12 bases between the germline ends. The germline V gene has CDR1 SGHTA and CDR2 FQGNSA. The specimen comprised peripheral blood, sampled from a patient treated with radiotherapy plus ipilimumab. The origin of this receptor is a human donor with non-small cell lung cancer that progressed on radiotherapy plus ipilimumab. Some clones in this sample may be carry-over from other donors' samples. V usage is TRBV7-2 and J usage is TRBJ2-1; TRBD2 might be the D (6 bases). For the CDR3, the DNA is TGTGCCAGCAGCTTAGGCGGGGCCGGAGCCTACAATGAGCAGTTCTTC. Amino acid sequence: CASSLGGAGAYNEQFF.